The 26 T cell receptor beta chains presented below share a single source sample, sequenced in a study of cytotoxic CD8 clonotypes in ibrutinib-treated CLL. Generated by immunoSEQ multiplex PCR, the TCRdb table keeps only in-frame clones and is missing some. The data contain just over 200,000 clones, roughly three quarters of them singletons. The specimen comprised PBMCs, sampled after 12 months of ibrutinib treatment. These receptors all stem from a human donor with chronic lymphocytic leukemia.

V usage is TRBV5-4 and J usage is TRBJ2-3; no clear D gene. This CDR3 contains 15 residues. V was pared by 4 bases and J by 3 bases, with 15 bases between. The germline V gene has CDR1 SGHNT and CDR2 YYREEE (reference sequence). CDR3 nucleotides: TGTGCCAGCAGCGTTAGACCGCTAGAGACAGATACGCAGTATTTT. Translated, it gives CASSVRPLETDTQYF. Full variable domain (outside the CDR3, taken from reference TRBV5-4 and TRBJ2-3): ETGVTQSPTHLIKTRGQQVTLRCSSQSGHNTVSWYQQALGQGPQFIFQYYREEENGRGNFPPRFSGLQFPNYSSELNVNALELDDSALYLCASSVRPLETDTQYFGPGTRLTVL.

This chain uses TRBV9 with TRBJ2-2, with D unresolved. Germline V gene sequence: CDR1 SGDLS, CDR2 YYNGEE. The CDR3 runs to 15 residues. V was pared by 0 bases and J by 2 bases, with 8 bases between. CDR3 sequence (DNA): TGTGCCAGCAGCGTAGAGGACGGCAACACCGGGGAGCTGTTTTTT. It yields the protein CASSVEDGNTGELFF. Full variable domain (remainder filled in from reference TRBV9 and TRBJ2-2): DSGVTQTPKHLITATGQRVTLRCSPRSGDLSVYWYQQSLDQGLQFLIQYYNGEERAKGNILERFSAQQFPDLHSELNLSSLELGDSALYFCASSVEDGNTGELFFGEGSRLTVL.

The chain combines TRBV19 with TRBJ1-3, with D possibly matching TRBD1 (6 bases). The germline CDR1 and CDR2 sequences are LNHDA and SQIVND (reference sequence). Trimming cost V 5 bases and J 2 bases, with 13 bases left between them. The CDR3 length is 15 residues. The CDR3 DNA reads TGTGCCAGTAGTGTCGGGGACAATCCTGGAAACACCATATATTTT. Its translation is CASSVGDNPGNTIYF.

The chain couples TRBV6-5 to TRBJ1-1; D is possibly TRBD1 (5 bases). Germline assignment: CDR1 MNHEY and CDR2 SVGAGI. With 2 bases removed from V and 4 bases from J, the gap between germline ends came to 11 bases. The CDR3 is 14 amino acids. The CDR3 DNA reads TGTGCCAGCAGTTACGGCACCCAGGGCACTGAAGCTTTCTTT. This codes for CASSYGTQGTEAFF.

In this sample, this clone turned up a few times. The chain carries TRBV4-2 and TRBJ2-1; 11 bases agree with TRBD2. The length of the CDR3 is 18 residues. The V and J ends lost 3 bases and 1 base, in that order; junction bases with no gene match: 8. Germline CDR1 is LGHNA and CDR2 is YNFKEQ. The CDR3 protein is CASSQVSGGAGSYNEQFF. DNA for the CDR3: TGTGCCAGCAGCCAGGTTAGCGGGGGGGCCGGTTCCTACAATGAGCAGTTCTTC.

The genes are TRBV5-1 and TRBJ2-3, with 7 bases lining up with TRBD2. V was pared by 4 bases and J by 6 bases, with 8 bases of the junction left unmatched. CDR1 and CDR2 (germline): SGHRS, YFSETQ. CDR3 size: 14 residues. CDR3 in amino acids: CASSAGGDFDTQYF. The CDR3 bases are TGCGCCAGCAGCGCTGGGGGGGACTTCGATACGCAGTATTTT.

This chain uses TRBV28 with TRBJ1-1; 8 bases map to TRBD1. The CDR3 totals 15 residues. Germline CDR1 is MDHEN and CDR2 is SYDVKM. V gave up 4 bases and J gave up 5 bases; unmatched junction bases: 9. The CDR3 reads CASSSAQGAVTEAFF. DNA for the CDR3: TGTGCCAGCAGTTCCGCCCAGGGGGCGGTAACTGAAGCTTTCTTT. Using reference TRBV28 and TRBJ1-1 for the parts outside the CDR3, the full variable domain is DVKVTQSSRYLVKRTGEKVFLECVQDMDHENMFWYRQDPGLGLRLIYFSYDVKMKEKGDIPEGYSVSREKKERFSLILESASTNQTSMYLCASSSAQGAVTEAFFGQGTRLTVV.

There are a few counts of this clone. The chain carries TRBV28 and TRBJ2-3, with D hard to call. Germline V lookup: CDR1 MDHEN, CDR2 SYDVKM. The CDR3 has 15 residues. Trimming removed 9 bases at V and 4 bases at J, with 20 bases between. The DNA for the CDR3 is TGTGCCAGTCGACGATACCTCCAGGCCCCAGATACGCAGTATTTT. This sequence encodes CASRRYLQAPDTQYF.

The J gene is TRBJ2-5, the V gene TRBV30; D is unclear. Trimming pared 3 bases from V and 6 bases from J, leaving 11 bases between. The CDR3 spans 12 residues. Germline V gives CDR1 GTSNPN, CDR2 SVGIG (reference sequence). As DNA, the CDR3 is TGTGCCTGGAGCGCAGGACGCCAGACCCAGTACTTC. Its protein product is CAWSAGRQTQYF. Full variable domain (missing parts from reference TRBV30 and TRBJ2-5): SQTIHQWPATLVQPVGSPLSLECTVEGTSNPNLYWYRQAAGRGLQLLFYSVGIGQISSEVPQNLSASRPQDRQFILSSKKLLLSDSGFYLCAWSAGRQTQYFGPGTRLLVL.

The chain combines TRBV7-9 with TRBJ1-1; 8 bases align to TRBD1. The germline gives CDR1 SEHNR, CDR2 FQNEAQ (reference sequence). The V gene end was trimmed by 0 bases and the J gene end by 1 base; junction bases not matched to a gene: 10. The CDR3 totals 18 residues. CDR3: CASSLAKGGRGRNTEAFF. CDR3 coding DNA: TGTGCCAGCAGCTTAGCGAAAGGTGGCAGGGGGCGGAACACTGAAGCTTTCTTT.

The chain is built from TRBV4-3 and TRBJ1-5; no definite D call. The germline V and J ends were trimmed by 0 bases and 5 bases, with 8 bases remaining between them. The CDR3 has 14 residues. The germline V gene encodes CDR1 LGHNA and CDR2 YSLEER. The CDR3 DNA reads as TGCGCCAGCAGCCAAGATTATAGGGATCAGCCCCAGCATTTT. Its translation: CASSQDYRDQPQHF.

This clone has more than one count but fewer than ten. CDR3 sequence: CASSPGTAQNYGYTF. The CDR3 DNA sequence: TGTGCCAGCTCACCCGGGACAGCCCAGAACTATGGCTACACCTTC. The V gene is TRBV18, the J gene TRBJ1-2; 7 bases agree with TRBD1. With 3 bases clipped from V and 2 bases from J, the junction kept 6 bases outside the gene matches. Germline CDR1 and CDR2: KGHSH and LQKENI. The CDR3 sequence is 15 residues long.

This chain connects TRBV6-1 to TRBJ2-6; D may be TRBD1 (6 bases). Germline lookup yields CDR1 MNHNS and CDR2 SASEGT. V was cut by 4 bases and J by 0 bases, with 13 bases left in between. The CDR3 runs to 17 residues. CDR3 sequence reads: CASSGTGHLSGANVLTF. In DNA, the CDR3 is TGTGCCAGCAGTGGCACGGGACACCTCTCTGGGGCCAACGTCCTGACTTTC.

This clone was detected once. The V call is TRBV6-6, the J call TRBJ2-3, with TRBD2 identical over 10 bases. Trimming took 6 bases from V and 3 from J; bases not matched to a gene: 9. This CDR3 has 16 amino acids. Per germline, CDR1 MNHNY and CDR2 SVGAGI (reference sequence). The DNA of the CDR3 is TGTGCCAGCAGGCCTCGTAGCGGGGGGATTACAGATACGCAGTATTTT. As protein: CASRPRSGGITDTQYF.

The genes are TRBV19 and TRBJ1-5, with D maybe TRBD1 (5 bases). The CDR3 extends over 15 amino acids. Germline V gene sequence: CDR1 LNHDA, CDR2 SQIVND (reference sequence). V was trimmed by 6 bases and J by 0 bases, leaving 12 bases between them. The CDR3 loop is CASRLGGYSNQPQHF. In DNA form, the CDR3 reads TGTGCCAGTAGACTGGGGGGGTATAGCAATCAGCCCCAGCATTTT.

The chain is built from TRBV28 and TRBJ1-4; 7 bases are shared with TRBD1. V was pared by 6 bases and J by 3 bases, with 7 bases of the junction left unmatched. Germline V gene data show CDR1 as MDHEN and CDR2 as SYDVKM. The CDR3 has 15 amino acids. CDR3 DNA: TGTGCCAGCAGCTTGGACAGGCCGGCTAATGAAAAACTGTTTTTT. Amino acids: CASSLDRPANEKLFF.

The rearrangement uses TRBV5-1 and TRBJ2-3, with D tentatively TRBD2 (6 bases). The germline gives CDR1 SGHRS, CDR2 YFSETQ. The CDR3 is made up of 15 amino acids. The V end was cut by 2 bases, the J end by 5 bases, with 15 bases between. This CDR3 is CASSLVGEAIDTQYF. The DNA of the CDR3 is TGCGCCAGCAGCTTAGTCGGGGAGGCCATAGATACGCAGTATTTT.

The V and J genes are TRBV7-3 and TRBJ2-1, with 7 bases identical to TRBD1. V trimming: 4 bases; J trimming: 6 bases; junction bases outside the gene matches: 3. The CDR3 contains 13 residues. Germline CDR1 and CDR2: SGHTA and FQGTGA. For the CDR3, the DNA is TGTGCCAGCAGCTCGGACAGGAGCAATGAGCAGTTCTTC. Translating it yields CASSSDRSNEQFF.

By frequency in the sample, this clone is medium-sized. The chain links TRBV6-5 to TRBJ2-1, with TRBD2 as a possible D gene (6 bases). V lost 6 bases to trimming and J lost 4 bases, with 16 bases between them. Germline-derived CDR1 and CDR2 are MNHEY and SVGAGI. This CDR3 has 15 residues. The CDR3 DNA sequence: TGTGCCAGCAGCCAGGAATGGCGGGGTTACAATGAGCAGTTCTTC. This gives the protein CASSQEWRGYNEQFF.

V usage is TRBV9 and J usage is TRBJ1-3; D remains unclear. Germline values: CDR1 SGDLS, CDR2 YYNGEE. V was cut by 0 bases and J by 4 bases, with 5 bases left in between. This CDR3 contains 13 residues. The CDR3 nucleotides are TGTGCCAGCAGCGTAGGGCTCGGAAACACCATATATTTT. Translation gives CASSVGLGNTIYF.

This chain joins TRBV6-4 and TRBJ2-4; D not resolved. The CDR3 spans 11 residues. Germline V lookup: CDR1 MRHNA, CDR2 SNTAGT. V was cut by 8 bases and J by 0 bases, with 2 bases left in between. The CDR3 DNA is TGTGCCAGCTTAGCCAAAAACATTCAGTACTTC. Protein product: CASLAKNIQYF.

This chain's CDR3 is CASSFEDTQYF. CDR3 in DNA: TGTGCCAGCAGCTTCGAAGATACGCAGTATTTT. The chain employs TRBV5-6 and TRBJ2-3; D is undetermined. This CDR3 region has 11 residues. Germline assignment: CDR1 SGHDT and CDR2 YYEEEE. V gave up 2 bases and J gave up 5 bases, with 3 bases separating them.

V gene TRBV4-3 combines with J gene TRBJ2-7, with D possibly matching TRBD2 (6 bases). The CDR3 totals 14 residues. CDR1 and CDR2 (germline): LGHNA, YSLEER. V was shortened by 0 bases and J by 6 bases, with 12 bases between the two germline ends. DNA for the CDR3: TGCGCCAGCAGCCAAGAATTATCCGGGGGCGAGCAGTACTTC. Residues: CASSQELSGGEQYF.

The CDR3 sequence: CARRSGLILCEQYF. The CDR3 DNA follows: TGTGCCAGGAGATCCGGGCTAATTTTGTGCGAGCAGTACTTC. The chain links TRBV6-7 to TRBJ2-7; D not certain. TRBV6-7 qualifies as an ORF whose function is uncertain. The CDR3 covers 14 residues. With 9 bases removed from V and 6 bases from J, the gap between germline ends came to 21 bases.

The chain joins TRBV11-2 to TRBJ1-1; D is ambiguous. The germline CDR1 and CDR2 sequences are SGHAT and FQNNGV. The V end was cut by 11 bases, the J end by 1 base, with 14 bases between. This CDR3 has 13 residues. CDR3 protein: CALLRRENTEAFF. CDR3 nucleotide sequence: TGTGCCCTCTTAAGGCGGGAGAACACTGAAGCTTTCTTT. The full variable domain, rest sourced from reference TRBV11-2 and TRBJ1-1, is EAGVAQSPRYKIIEKRQSVAFWCNPISGHATLYWYQQILGQGPKLLIQFQNNGVVDDSQLPKDRFSAERLKGVDSTLKIQPAKLEDSAVYLCALLRRENTEAFFGQGTRLTVV.

This clone was found a few times. The V gene is TRBV9, the J gene TRBJ2-6; 9 bases agree with TRBD2. This CDR3 comprises 17 residues. Germline V gene lookup returns CDR1 SGDLS and CDR2 YYNGEE. Germline trimming cut 1 base from V and 0 bases from J; bases unmatched to any gene: 2. The CDR3 DNA reads TGTGCCAGCAGCGTACTAGCGGGGATCTCTGGGGCCAACGTCCTGACTTTC. Amino acids: CASSVLAGISGANVLTF.